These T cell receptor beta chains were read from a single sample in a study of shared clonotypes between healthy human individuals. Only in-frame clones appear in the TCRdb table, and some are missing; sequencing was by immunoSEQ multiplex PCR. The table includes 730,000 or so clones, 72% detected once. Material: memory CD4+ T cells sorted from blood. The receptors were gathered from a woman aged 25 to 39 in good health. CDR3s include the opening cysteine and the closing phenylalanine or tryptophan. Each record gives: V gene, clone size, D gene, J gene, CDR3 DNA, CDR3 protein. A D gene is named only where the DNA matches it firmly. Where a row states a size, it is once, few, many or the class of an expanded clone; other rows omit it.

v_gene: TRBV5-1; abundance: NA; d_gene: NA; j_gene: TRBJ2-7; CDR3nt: TGCGCCAGCAGCCTTCAGGGCACCACGATTTACGAGCAGTACTTC; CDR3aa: CASSLQGTTIYEQYF
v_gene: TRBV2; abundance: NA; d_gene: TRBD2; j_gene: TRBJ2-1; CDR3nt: TGTGCCAGCAGTTTTAGCGGGAGTGGGGATGAGCAGTTCTTC; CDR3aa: CASSFSGSGDEQFF
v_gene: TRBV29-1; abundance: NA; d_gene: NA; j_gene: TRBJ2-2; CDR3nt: TGCAGCGTTGATGGCAAGACGAACACCGGGGAGCTGTTTTTT; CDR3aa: CSVDGKTNTGELFF
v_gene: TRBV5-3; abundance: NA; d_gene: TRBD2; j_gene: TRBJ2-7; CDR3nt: TGTGCCAGAAGCTTTTCGGTTGGTAGCGGGAGGGCCGGTTCCCACGAGCAGTACTTC; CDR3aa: CARSFSVGSGRAGSHEQYF
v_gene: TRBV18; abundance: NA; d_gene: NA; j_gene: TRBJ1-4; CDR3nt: TGTGCCAGCTCATTTCTTGACTCAGGACCGAATGAAAAACTGTTTTTT; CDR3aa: CASSFLDSGPNEKLFF
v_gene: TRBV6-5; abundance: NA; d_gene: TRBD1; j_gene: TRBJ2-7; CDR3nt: TGTGCCAGCAGACGGGGCCGGGACAGGGGGCTCGAGCAGTACTTC; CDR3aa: CASRRGRDRGLEQYF
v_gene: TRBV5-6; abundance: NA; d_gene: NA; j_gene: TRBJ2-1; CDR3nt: TGTGCCAGCAGCTTGGGATTGCGGGCGATCTACAATGAGCAGTTCTTC; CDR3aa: CASSLGLRAIYNEQFF
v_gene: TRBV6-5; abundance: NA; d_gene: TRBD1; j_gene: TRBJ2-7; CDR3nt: TGTGCCAGCAGTAATCGTCCGGGACAGGTCTACGAGCAGTACTTC; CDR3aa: CASSNRPGQVYEQYF
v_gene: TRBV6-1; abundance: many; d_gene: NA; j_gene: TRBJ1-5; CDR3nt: TGTGCCAGCGAACGTCTCTTTGAAGGCGGTCAGCCCCAGCATTTT; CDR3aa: CASERLFEGGQPQHF
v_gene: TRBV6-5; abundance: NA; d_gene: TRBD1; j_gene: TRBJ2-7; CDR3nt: TGTGCCAGCAGTTCCCGGGACAGGCAGTACTTC; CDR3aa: CASSSRDRQYF
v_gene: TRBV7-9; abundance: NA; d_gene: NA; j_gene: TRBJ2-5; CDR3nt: TGTGCCAGCAGCTTAACCGTGGGGAAAGAGACCCAGTACTTC; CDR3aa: CASSLTVGKETQYF
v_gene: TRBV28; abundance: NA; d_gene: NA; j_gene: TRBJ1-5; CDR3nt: TGTGCCAGCAGTCCCCCGGGGGCTGGGAGCAATCAGCCCCAGCATTTT; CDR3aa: CASSPPGAGSNQPQHF
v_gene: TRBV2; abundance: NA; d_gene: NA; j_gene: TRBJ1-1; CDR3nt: TGTGCCAGCAGTGTCAGGGCCGCTGAAGCTTTCTTT; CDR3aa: CASSVRAAEAFF
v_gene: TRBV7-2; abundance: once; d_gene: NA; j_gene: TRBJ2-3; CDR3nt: TGTGCCAGCAGCGAGGACTACCAGAGCACAGATACGCAGTATTTT; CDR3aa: CASSEDYQSTDTQYF
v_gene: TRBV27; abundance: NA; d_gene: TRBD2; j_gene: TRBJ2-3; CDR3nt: TGTGCCAGCAGCCGACTAGCGGGAGTGTCAGATACGCAGTATTTT; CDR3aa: CASSRLAGVSDTQYF
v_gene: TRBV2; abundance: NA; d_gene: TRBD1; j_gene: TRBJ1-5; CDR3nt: TGTGCCAGCAGAGAAGACAGGGGCGGCCAGCCCCAGCATTTT; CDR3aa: CASREDRGGQPQHF
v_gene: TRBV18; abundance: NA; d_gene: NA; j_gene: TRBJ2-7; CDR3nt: TGTGCCAGCTCACCCCGAACAGGGTTGGAGCAGTACTTC; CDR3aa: CASSPRTGLEQYF
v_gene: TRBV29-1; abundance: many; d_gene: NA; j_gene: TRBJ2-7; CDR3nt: TGCAGCGTTTCTCCAGGGCCCTACGAGCAGTACTTC; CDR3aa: CSVSPGPYEQYF
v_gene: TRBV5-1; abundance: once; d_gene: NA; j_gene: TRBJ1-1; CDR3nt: TGCGCCAGCAGCTTACTGGGAGTGAGGACTGAAGCTTTCTTT; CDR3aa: CASSLLGVRTEAFF
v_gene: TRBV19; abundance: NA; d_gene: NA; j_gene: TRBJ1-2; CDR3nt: TGTGCCAGTAATGGACGGACAAACTATGGCTACACCTTC; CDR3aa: CASNGRTNYGYTF
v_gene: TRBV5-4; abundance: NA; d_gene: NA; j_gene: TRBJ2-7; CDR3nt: TGTGCCAGCAGCTTGAATGGGACATCCAGGCAGTACTTC; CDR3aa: CASSLNGTSRQYF
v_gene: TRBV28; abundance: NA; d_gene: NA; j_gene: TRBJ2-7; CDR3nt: TGTGCCAGCAGCCCCCAGGGGACAAGCTCCTACGAGCAGTACTTC; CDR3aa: CASSPQGTSSYEQYF
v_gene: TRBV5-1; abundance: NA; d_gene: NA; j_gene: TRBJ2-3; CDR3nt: TGCGCCAGCAACCTCCAGGGAGGACTTAGCACAGATACGCAGTATTTT; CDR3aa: CASNLQGGLSTDTQYF
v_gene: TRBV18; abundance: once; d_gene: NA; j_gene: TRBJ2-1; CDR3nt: TGTGCCAGCTCGCCCCCCCTTGGGTACAATGAGCAGTTCTTC; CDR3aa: CASSPPLGYNEQFF
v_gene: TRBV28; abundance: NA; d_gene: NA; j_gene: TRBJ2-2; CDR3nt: TGTGCCAGCAGTTTACCGATAGCCCAGGGCGGGGAGCTGTTTTTT; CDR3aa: CASSLPIAQGGELFF
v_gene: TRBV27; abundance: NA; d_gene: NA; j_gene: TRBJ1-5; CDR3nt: TGTGCCAGCAGTTTCCAGGGAGTGGGCAATCAGCCCCAGCATTTT; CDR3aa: CASSFQGVGNQPQHF
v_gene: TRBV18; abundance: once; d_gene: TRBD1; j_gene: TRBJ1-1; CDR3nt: TGTGCCAGCTCACCGTTGACAGGGTGGGGGACTGAAGCTTTCTTT; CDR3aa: CASSPLTGWGTEAFF
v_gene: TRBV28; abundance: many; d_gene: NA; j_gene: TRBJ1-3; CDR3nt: TGTGCCAGCACCGCTGGGGTGAACTCTGGAAACACCATATATTTT; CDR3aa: CASTAGVNSGNTIYF
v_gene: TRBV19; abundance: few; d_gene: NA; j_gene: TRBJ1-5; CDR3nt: TGTGCCACGAACAGGGAAGTCAATCAGCCCCAGCATTTT; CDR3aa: CATNREVNQPQHF
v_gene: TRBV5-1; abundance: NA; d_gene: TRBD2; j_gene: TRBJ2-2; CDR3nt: TGCGCCAGCAGAAGAGGCTCTAGCGGGAGCGGCACCGGGGAGCTGTTTTTT; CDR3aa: CASRRGSSGSGTGELFF